This T cell receptor beta chain comes out of a study of early T cells in non-severe SARS-CoV-2 infection. Study as a whole: Sequenced material consisted of bulk RNA (from unsorted whole blood), and chains were unpaired. Study-level findings and limits: Matches to VDJdb favored anti-spike CD8 responses and missed private and CD4 specificities.

This clonotype was picked up many times. The antigen remains unidentified. Separate cDNA molecules each had unique molecular identifiers attached to them. One entry per CDR3 protein, called by TCRdb with MiXCR from the 5' RACE reads. The data contain roughly 30,000 distinct CDR3 sequences, 4.5% to 7% of them singletons. CDR3 length: 13 residues. V shed 4 bases and J shed 8 bases, with 11 bases lying between them. Germline V lookup: CDR1 MNHNS, CDR2 SASEGT. The specimen was whole blood. The origin of this receptor is an adult who was a healthcare worker with PCR-confirmed SARS-CoV-2 infection or an uninfected control (not recorded which). This chain joins TRBV6-1 and TRBJ2-2; D is undetermined. In nucleotides, the CDR3 is TGTGCCAGCAGTGCCGGCCCTCCTGGGGAGCTGTTTTTT. It encodes CASSAGPPGELFF.